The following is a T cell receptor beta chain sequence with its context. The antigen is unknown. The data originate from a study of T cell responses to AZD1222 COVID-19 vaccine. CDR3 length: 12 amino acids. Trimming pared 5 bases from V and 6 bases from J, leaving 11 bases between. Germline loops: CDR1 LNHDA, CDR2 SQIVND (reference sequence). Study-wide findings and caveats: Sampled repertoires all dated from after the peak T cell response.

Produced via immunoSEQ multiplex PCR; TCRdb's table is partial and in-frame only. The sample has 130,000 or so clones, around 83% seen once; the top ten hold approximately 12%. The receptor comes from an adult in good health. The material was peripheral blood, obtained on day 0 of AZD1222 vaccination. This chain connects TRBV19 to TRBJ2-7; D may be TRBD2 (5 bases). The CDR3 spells CASSPRGLEQYF. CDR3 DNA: TGTGCCAGTAGTCCCCGGGGTCTCGAGCAGTACTTC.